Below, 4 T cell receptor beta chains from the same sample are listed, as sequenced in a study of T-cell memory formation after mild COVID-19. MiXCR, applied by TCRdb to the 5' RACE reads, yields one record per CDR3 protein. The sample shows more than 150,000 distinct CDR3 sequences, 20% to 25% of them seen only once. Material for sequencing was PBMCs or a T cell subset sorted from them (not recorded which). The receptors shown here come from an adult woman who had mild COVID-19 (a few samples of this study predate the infection). Cell type and time point are not known.

The CDR3 DNA follows: TGTGCCAGCAGTCCGAGCGGGAGGGCCTTAGATACGCAGTATTTT. Translated, it gives CASSPSGRALDTQYF. This rearrangement joins TRBV12-3 or TRBV12-4 to TRBJ2-3; 10 nucleotides agree with TRBD2. V lost 5 bases to trimming and J lost 5 bases; unmatched junction nucleotides: 7. The CDR3 has 15 amino acids.

This clonotype was seen a handful of times. The chain links TRBV12-3 or TRBV12-4 to TRBJ2-1, with unresolved D. There are 12 residues in the CDR3. The V end was cut by 6 bases, the J end by 6 bases, with 9 bases between. CDR3 DNA sequence: TGTGCCAGCAGCTCGACCCGCAATGAGCAGTTCTTC. It translates to CASSSTRNEQFF.

This clonotype was counted only a few times. DNA for the CDR3: TGTGCCAGTTGGGACGGTTACAATGAGCAGTTCTTC. The encoded protein is CASWDGYNEQFF. This rearrangement joins TRBV27 to TRBJ2-1; D tentatively fits TRBD1 or TRBD2 (5 bases each). Deletions cut 9 bases from V and 4 bases from J, with 10 bases between. Germline CDR1 MNHEY, CDR2 SMNVEV (reference sequence). The CDR3 is 12 residues long.

This clonotype has more than one count but fewer than ten. The V gene is TRBV25-1, the J gene TRBJ1-1; D is unresolved. Germline V gene data show CDR1 as MGHDK and CDR2 as SYGVNS. The CDR3 has 12 residues. V was clipped by 8 bases and J by 4 bases, with 11 bases between them. CDR3 coding DNA: TGTGCCAGCGCCTACGGGTCCACTGAAGCTTTCTTT. Encoded protein: CASAYGSTEAFF.